The 4 T cell receptor beta chains given below trace back to one sample, sequenced in a study of shared clonotypes between healthy human individuals. The data were produced by immunoSEQ multiplex PCR, yet TCRdb's version contains in-frame clones alone and is incomplete. The sample records approximately 2.4 million clones, almost 96% being singletons. Material: naive CD4+ T cells sorted from blood. Specified subset: CD45RA+ positively selected. These TCRs come from a man aged 18 to 30 in good health.

J is TRBJ2-5 and V is TRBV18; D is ambiguous. The ends were cut back, 0 bases at V and 1 base at J, with 6 bases in the middle. The CDR3 length is 14 residues. Germline CDR1 is KGHSH and CDR2 is LQKENI. The CDR3 DNA sequence: TGTGCCAGCTCACCACCGGCCCCCCAAGAGACCCAGTACTTC. Translated, it gives CASSPPAPQETQYF.

The chain links TRBV30 to TRBJ1-6, with a weak D call TRBD1 (5 bases). Trimming shortened V by 6 bases and J by 7 bases, and 16 bases separated the two germline ends. Germline V gene data show CDR1 as GTSNPN and CDR2 as SVGIG (reference sequence). The CDR3 spans 14 residues. CDR3 in amino acids: CACLGGLGNSPLHF. As DNA, the CDR3 is TGTGCCTGCCTCGGGGGTCTGGGGAATTCACCCCTCCACTTT.

The rearrangement links TRBV6-7 to TRBJ2-7; either TRBD1 or TRBD2 may fit D (6 bases each). TRBV6-7 is designated an ORF whose function remains uncertain. V was clipped by 2 bases and J by 3 bases, with 20 bases between them. This CDR3 has 17 amino acids. This CDR3 reads CASSYPTTLRGDYEQYF. In DNA, the CDR3 is TGTGCCAGCAGTTACCCGACTACCCTGAGGGGGGACTACGAGCAGTACTTC.

The chain employs TRBV5-1 and TRBJ1-1; D is ambiguous. V lost 0 bases and J 3 bases, leaving 12 bases between the germline ends. CDR3 length: 15 amino acids. Germline V gene data show CDR1 as SGHRS and CDR2 as YFSETQ. CDR3 residues: CASSLDPGFDTEAFF. In nucleotides, the CDR3 is TGCGCCAGCAGCTTGGACCCCGGGTTCGACACTGAAGCTTTCTTT.